These T cell receptor beta chains were read from a single sample in a study of blood T cells in healthy people across ages. MiXCR was run by TCRdb on the 5' RACE reads, yielding one entry per CDR3 protein. The sample carries 1,500,000 or so distinct CDR3 sequences, 42% recorded once. The source material was blood. The source is a woman between 18 and 30 years old in good health. The CDR3 runs from the conserved cysteine through the conserved F or W. The D gene is left open where the match is weak. Rows may omit the clone size; those that give it use once, few, many or a size class.

size	V	J	D	DNA	CDR3
NA	TRBV4-3	TRBJ1-2	NA	TGCGCCAGCAGCCAAGAACAGCCTGCCGTCTATGGCTACACCTTC	CASSQEQPAVYGYTF
many	TRBV29-1	TRBJ2-5	NA	TGCAGCGTCTACACCGAAACGGGACACAAGTACTTC	CSVYTETGHKYF
NA	TRBV11-2	TRBJ2-1	NA	TGTGCCAGCAGCGGCAGCCCGAATTGGAATGAGCAGTTCTTC	CASSGSPNWNEQFF
many	TRBV24-1	TRBJ2-3	TRBD2	TGTGGCGGCGGGAGAAGCACAGATACGCAGTATTTT	CGGGRSTDTQYF
NA	TRBV20-1	TRBJ2-5	NA	TGCAGTGCTAGAGTGCCAGGGGGAGGGAAAGAGACCCAGTACTTC	CSARVPGGGKETQYF
few	TRBV5-1	TRBJ2-3	NA	TGCGCCAGCCTAACGACAACTCCTCACACAGATACGCAGTATTTT	CASLTTTPHTDTQYF
few	TRBV7-2	TRBJ1-5	NA	TGTGCCAGCAGCTTAGTTGGCCGGGGCACCGGCAATCAGCCCCAGCATTTT	CASSLVGRGTGNQPQHF
few	TRBV28	TRBJ2-1	NA	TGTGCCAGCAGTTTATCCGACAGAAGCAATGAGCAGTTCTTC	CASSLSDRSNEQFF
NA	TRBV12-3/TRBV12-4	TRBJ1-4	NA	TGTGCCAGCAGTTTTACCGTGGGCAGTCCTAATGAAAAACTGTTTTTT	CASSFTVGSPNEKLFF
few	TRBV27	TRBJ1-1	TRBD1	TGTGCCAGCAGTATACAGGGGGAAGGGACTGAAGCTTTCTTT	CASSIQGEGTEAFF
NA	TRBV4-1	TRBJ2-3	TRBD2	TGCGCCAGCAGCCAGGGGCTAGCGGGGGCCCGCACAGATACGCAGTATTTT	CASSQGLAGARTDTQYF
NA	TRBV9	TRBJ2-1	NA	TGTGCCAGCAGCGTATATAAATATGAGCAGTTCTTC	CASSVYKYEQFF
many	TRBV10-3	TRBJ2-7	NA	TGTGCCATTTCCGGGTCCAGTGATTACGAGCAGTACTTC	CAISGSSDYEQYF
NA	TRBV18	TRBJ2-1	TRBD2	TGTGCCAGCTCATCGGGACGAGCGGGAGTGGCTGAGCAGTTCTTC	CASSSGRAGVAEQFF
NA	TRBV7-3	TRBJ1-4	NA	TGTGCCAGCAGCTTAAACGGTCCCGGGACGAGTGAAAAACTGTTTTTT	CASSLNGPGTSEKLFF
NA	TRBV4-3	TRBJ2-7	NA	TGCGCCAGCAGCCAACGGGTGGTTACCTACGAGCAGTACTTC	CASSQRVVTYEQYF
few	TRBV4-1	TRBJ2-7	NA	TGCGCCAGCAGCTGGCCGGGGTCCTACGAGCAGTACTTC	CASSWPGSYEQYF
NA	TRBV5-1	TRBJ2-1	TRBD1	TGCGCCAGCAGCTTGGGCTCAACGACAGGGGCGGATGAGCAGTTCTTC	CASSLGSTTGADEQFF
NA	TRBV7-2	TRBJ2-5	NA	TGTGCCAGCAGCCTTCCCGTATACAATGAGCAGTACTTC	CASSLPVYNEQYF
few	TRBV20-1	TRBJ2-7	TRBD2	TGCAGTGCTAAACTAGCGGGACATCACTACGAGCAGTACTTC	CSAKLAGHHYEQYF
NA	TRBV2	TRBJ2-1	NA	TGTGCCAGCAATGGGGGAACTAACAATGAGCAGTTCTTC	CASNGGTNNEQFF
NA	TRBV6-2/TRBV6-3	TRBJ2-5	TRBD2	TGTGCCAGCAGTTACGAGGGGTCACCCAGGCTAGCGGTTAATTACCAAGAGACCCAGTACTTC	CASSYEGSPRLAVNYQETQYF
many	TRBV29-1	TRBJ2-7	NA	TGCAGCGTTGGGGGAGCCTACGAGCAGTACTTC	CSVGGAYEQYF
NA	TRBV6-1	TRBJ2-2	NA	TGTGCCAGCAGTGAACAGCCGAGGACCGGGGAGCTGTTTTTT	CASSEQPRTGELFF
few	TRBV7-7	TRBJ2-1	TRBD2	TGTGCTAGCAGCCCCTTCCTAGCGGGAGGGCGGGAGCAGTTCTTC	CASSPFLAGGREQFF
NA	TRBV4-3	TRBJ2-1	TRBD2	TGCGCCAGCAGCCAAGGACTAGCGGGATGGATAGAGCAGTTCTTC	CASSQGLAGWIEQFF
NA	TRBV6-2/TRBV6-3	TRBJ2-5	NA	TGTGCCAGCAGTTATAAAGGCTTCGGGGGATCGAGAGAGACCCAGTACTTC	CASSYKGFGGSRETQYF
once	TRBV7-2	TRBJ2-7	NA	TGTGCCAGCAGCTCCACAACTTACTCCTACGAGCAGTACTTC	CASSSTTYSYEQYF
few	TRBV2	TRBJ1-3	NA	TGTGCCAGCAGTGAGAGGCGCTCTGGAAACACCATATATTTT	CASSERRSGNTIYF
NA	TRBV29-1	TRBJ2-7	NA	TGCAGCGCTCTGGAGGCAACCTACGAGCAGTACTTC	CSALEATYEQYF
few	TRBV7-6	TRBJ2-2	NA	TGTGCCAGCAGCCTGGGGACGACGAACACCGGGGAGCTGTTTTTT	CASSLGTTNTGELFF
NA	TRBV28	TRBJ2-5	NA	TGTGCCAGCGGCGGGGGACAGAACTACCAAGAGACCCAGAACTTC	CASGGGQNYQETQNF
NA	TRBV25-1	TRBJ1-5	NA	TGTGCCAGGAGTGAACCGGGCAGGGATGGTCAGCCCCAGCATTTT	CARSEPGRDGQPQHF
NA	TRBV6-1	TRBJ2-5	TRBD2	TGTGCCAGCAGTAAAACTAGCGGGGGGTATGAGACCCAGTACTTC	CASSKTSGGYETQYF
NA	TRBV9	TRBJ2-1	TRBD2	TGTGCCAGCAGCGTAGTCGCTAGCGGAGGCAATGAGCAGTTCTTC	CASSVVASGGNEQFF
NA	TRBV29-1	TRBJ2-5	TRBD2	TGCAGCGTTGATGCTAGCGGGGATTACCAAGAGACCCAGTACTTC	CSVDASGDYQETQYF
few	TRBV30	TRBJ1-5	NA	TGTGCCTGGAGTGTAGGGGCGGGCCGCAATCAGCCCCAGCATTTT	CAWSVGAGRNQPQHF
few	TRBV10-3	TRBJ1-2	TRBD1	TGTGCCATCAGTGAGGGGTGGGACAGACCTAACTATGGCTACACCTTC	CAISEGWDRPNYGYTF
NA	TRBV7-2	TRBJ1-1	NA	TGTGCCAGCAGGGACTTTGGGGGCCCTGAAGCTTTCTTT	CASRDFGGPEAFF
NA	TRBV7-8	TRBJ1-2	NA	TGTGCCAGCAGCTTAGCAAACGGGGCTAACTATGGCTACACCTTC	CASSLANGANYGYTF
few	TRBV29-1	TRBJ1-2	NA	TGCAGCGTTGTCGGGTGGGAAGGCTACACCTTC	CSVVGWEGYTF
NA	TRBV4-1	TRBJ2-7	NA	TGCGCCAGCAGCCAAGTCGGGTTCTACGAGCAGTACTTC	CASSQVGFYEQYF
NA	TRBV7-9	TRBJ1-2	TRBD1	TGTGCCAGCAAAGGGACAGGGGAAGGCCACACCTTC	CASKGTGEGHTF
NA	TRBV2	TRBJ2-1	NA	TGTGCCAGCAGTGAGCAGGGAGTGAATGAGCAGTTCTTC	CASSEQGVNEQFF
NA	TRBV30	TRBJ2-5	NA	TGTGCCTGGAGTTACCACGGGGAGACCCAGTACTTC	CAWSYHGETQYF
NA	TRBV9	TRBJ2-1	TRBD2	TGTGCCAGCAGCCCCGTGGGACTACCCCAGTACAATGAGCAGTTCTTC	CASSPVGLPQYNEQFF
NA	TRBV9	TRBJ2-1	NA	TGTGCCAGCAGCGTAGTGGCTGGTCTAGGAAATGAGCAGTTCTTC	CASSVVAGLGNEQFF